This T cell receptor (beta chain) was found in a study of shared clonotypes between healthy human individuals. Study conclusions and caveats: Deeper or shallower sequencing was expected to change how clonotypes are shared among donors. Across a handful of donors, naive CD4 shared 5% to 6%, naive CD8 over 3%, memory CD4 2% to 2.5%, memory CD8 0.35% to 0.5%.

Naive CD8 cells lacked CD45RO, underwent positive selection for CCR7 and left out terminally differentiated effector memory CD45RA+ cells. On this clone: Its antigen is not identified.

CDR1 and CDR2 from the germline V gene are SGHAT and FQNNGV. Between the trimmed V and J ends, which lost 5 bases and 6 bases, there was a span of 10 bases. This CDR3 has 12 residues. The method was immunoSEQ multiplex PCR; TCRdb's version includes in-frame clones alone and lacks a portion of them. The sample includes about 2 million clones, about 95% seen only once; the top ten take under 1.5%. Source material: naive CD8+ T cells sorted from blood. J is TRBJ1-2 and V is TRBV11-2; unclear D gene. The clonotype comes from a man younger than 35 in good health. The CDR3 protein is CASSRREDGYTF. For the CDR3, the DNA is TGTGCCAGCAGCCGAAGGGAGGATGGCTACACCTTC.